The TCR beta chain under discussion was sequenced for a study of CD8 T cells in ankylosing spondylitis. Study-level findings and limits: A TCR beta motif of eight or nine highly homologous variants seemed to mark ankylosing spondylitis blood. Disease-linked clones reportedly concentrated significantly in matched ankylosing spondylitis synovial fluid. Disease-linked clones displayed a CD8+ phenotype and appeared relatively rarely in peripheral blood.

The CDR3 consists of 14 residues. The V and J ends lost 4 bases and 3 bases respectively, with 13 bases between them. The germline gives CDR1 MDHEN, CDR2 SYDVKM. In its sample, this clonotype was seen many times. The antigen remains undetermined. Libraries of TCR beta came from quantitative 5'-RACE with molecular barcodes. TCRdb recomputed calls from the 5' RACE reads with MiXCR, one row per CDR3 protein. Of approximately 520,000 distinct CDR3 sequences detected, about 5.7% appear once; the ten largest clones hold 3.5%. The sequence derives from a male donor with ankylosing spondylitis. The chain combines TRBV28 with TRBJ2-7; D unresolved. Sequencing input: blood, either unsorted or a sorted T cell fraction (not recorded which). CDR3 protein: CASSSVPRNYEQYF. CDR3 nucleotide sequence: TGTGCCAGCAGTTCGGTCCCCAGGAACTACGAGCAGTACTTC.